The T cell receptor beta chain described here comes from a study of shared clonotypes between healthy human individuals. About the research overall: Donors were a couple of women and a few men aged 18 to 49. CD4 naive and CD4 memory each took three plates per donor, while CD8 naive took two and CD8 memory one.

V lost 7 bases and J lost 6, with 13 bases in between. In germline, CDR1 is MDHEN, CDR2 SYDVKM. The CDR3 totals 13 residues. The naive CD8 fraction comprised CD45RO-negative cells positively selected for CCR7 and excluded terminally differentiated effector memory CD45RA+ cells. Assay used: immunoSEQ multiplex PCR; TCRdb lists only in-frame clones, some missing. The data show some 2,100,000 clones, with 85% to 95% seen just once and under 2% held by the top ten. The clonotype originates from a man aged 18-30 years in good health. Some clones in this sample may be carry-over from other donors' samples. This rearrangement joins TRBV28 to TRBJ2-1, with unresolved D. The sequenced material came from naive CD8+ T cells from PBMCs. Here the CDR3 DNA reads TGTGCCAGCAACGTCCAATGGGGCAATGAGCAGTTCTTC. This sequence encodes CASNVQWGNEQFF.